This is a list of T cell receptor beta chains from one sample in a study of relationships among human T cell subsets. Each CDR3 protein is one row after TCRdb ran MiXCR on the multiplex PCR reads. The repertoire holds fewer than 15,000 distinct CDR3 sequences, with 50% to 75% as singletons. Sequenced material: Tregs sorted from blood. Receptor source: a man aged 40-55 years in good health. The CDR3 runs from the conserved cysteine through the conserved F or W. Fields, in order: CDR3 length, V gene, CDR3 protein.

>12|TRBV2
CASSFDGYEQYF
>15|TRBV30
CAWSVMGRVRYGYTF
>14|TRBV12-3/TRBV12-4
CASSPGLQSGELFF
>14|TRBV28
CASSRAGVSYEQYF
>14|TRBV10-3
CAISEHGSGNTIYF
>13|TRBV5-4
CASSQRGFYEQYF
>15|TRBV20-1
CSARVGQTLTYGYTF
>15|TRBV12-3/TRBV12-4
CASSLSGLNTDTQYF
>16|TRBV4-1
CASGGGQGAGANVLTF
>14|TRBV4-2
CASSQGTGLEGYTF
>13|TRBV4-1
CASNHSRERGYTF
>13|TRBV28
CASSRDGLGGYTF
>15|TRBV2
CASRGSVVRNTEAFF
>16|TRBV5-4
CASSERAGSQYTTQFF
>12|TRBV20-1
CSARGTIYEQYF
>14|TRBV7-9
CASSLDGGTDTQYF
>18|TRBV7-9
CASRLGTTGLAGTDTQYF
>15|TRBV27
CASSLGIAGRYEQYF
>16|TRBV28
CASSPRIGRDKNIQYF
>14|TRBV11-2
CASTLMGSTDTQYF
>13|TRBV11-2
CASSSLPGAEAFF
>14|TRBV14
CASSQDSRGTEQYF
>11|TRBV10-3
CAISEFETQYF
>13|TRBV6-2/TRBV6-3
CASSARFGETQYF
>13|TRBV7-3
CASSPYPFYEQYF
>11|TRBV28
CASSSNTEAFF
>17|TRBV4-2
CASSQGNSGRSYNEQFF
>12|TRBV11-2
CASSSDTDTQYF
>14|TRBV19
CASSIAGTNTEAFF
>14|TRBV7-8
CASSFGTSKETQYF
>15|TRBV14
CASNRRGGVADTQYF
>12|TRBV5-4
CASSLSDYEQYF
>13|TRBV20-1
CSASSPPNYGYTF
>15|TRBV6-5
CASSYSAGRVDTQYF
>15|TRBV4-2
CASSRRWDINNVLTF
>16|TRBV7-3
CASSLWARSSYNEQFF
>14|TRBV7-6
CASSSVGGPDTQYF
>14|TRBV28
CASSLFLNQETQYF
>14|TRBV11-2
CASSQLSPPDTQYF
>15|TRBV10-3
CAISATELSGNTIYF
>13|TRBV29-1
CSVEVAGGGEQYF
>12|TRBV28
CASSSDTYEQYF
>14|TRBV2
CASSMATRGIAQFF
>17|TRBV30
CAWSVRLATVNNQPQHF
>12|TRBV12-3/TRBV12-4
CASSLFLDTQYF
>13|TRBV4-1
CASSRTDNTEAFF
>15|TRBV7-8
CASSLMERGSYEQYF
>16|TRBV6-6
CASSDTGGWGNYGYTF
>17|TRBV5-1
CASSLASRRSSYNEQFF
>15|TRBV27
CASSYGDRDTGELFF
>13|TRBV13
CASSSLFRASYTF